Listed here are 11 T cell receptor beta chains from one sample, sequenced in a study of vaccination and CD4 T cells after COVID-19. Sequenced with the Oncomine TCR Beta short-read assay was DNA taken from cultured CD4+ T cells. TCRdb redid the calling of the PCR reads with MiXCR, one entry per CDR3 protein. The table shows approximately 9,400 distinct CDR3 sequences, with roughly 77% occurring only once. Treatment given: approximately 10-day PBMC culture with coronavirus spike peptide pools or control peptides (ViraFEST assay). No antigens are known for them. Material: CD4+ T cells from blood, cultured in vitro. The receptors come from a human donor who had recovered from COVID-19.

This clonotype was counted only a few times. V and J are TRBV5-1 and TRBJ2-3; TRBD2 agrees at 12 bases. Unmatched junction bases numbered 5, after V lost 2 bases and J lost 4 bases. CDR3 length: 16 amino acids. Germline V gene lookup returns CDR1 SGHRS and CDR2 YFSETQ. CDR3 in DNA: TGCGCCAGCAGCTTCCCCCTAGCGGGAGGGGCAGATACGCAGTATTTT. It specifies CASSFPLAGGADTQYF.

In this sample, this clonotype turned up once. This chain joins TRBV7-2 and TRBJ1-5; no reliable D call. Germline CDR1 and CDR2: SGHTA and FQGNSA. CDR3 size: 14 residues. V lost 5 bases, J lost 6 bases, and 14 bases lay in between. CDR3 bases: TGTGCCAGCAGCCAGAGTCGTAGTAGTCAGCCCCAGCATTTT. It encodes CASSQSRSSQPQHF.

The rearrangement joins TRBV29-1 to TRBJ1-5, with D perhaps matching TRBD1 (6 bases). The V gene's germline CDR1 is SQVTM and CDR2 ANQGSEA. The CDR3 loop spans 12 amino acids. Trimming stripped 6 bases from V and 10 bases from J, with 16 bases between. The CDR3: CSVVTGLGPQHF. The CDR3 nucleotides read TGCAGCGTCGTGACAGGCCTAGGTCCCCAGCATTTT.

The CDR3 nucleotides read TGTGCCAGTAGTGAGGGGCTAGCGGGAGTAACCGGTGAGCAGTTCTTC. This gives the protein CASSEGLAGVTGEQFF. The V call is TRBV19, the J call TRBJ2-1, with TRBD2 matching over 10 bases. Germline V lookup: CDR1 LNHDA, CDR2 SQIVND (reference sequence). The CDR3 spans 16 residues. Trimming took 5 bases from V and 9 from J; bases not matched to a gene: 13. Drawing the rest from reference TRBV19 and TRBJ2-1, the complete variable domain is DGGITQSPKYLFRKEGQNVTLSCEQNLNHDAMYWYRQDPGQGLRLIYYSQIVNDFQKGDIAEGYSVSREKKESFPLTVTSAQKNPTAFYLCASSEGLAGVTGEQFFGPGTRLTVL.

V usage is TRBV7-2 and J usage is TRBJ1-6, with D unclear. The V end was cut by 6 bases, the J end by 0 bases, with 9 bases between. The germline gives CDR1 SGHTA, CDR2 FQGNSA. The CDR3 consists of 15 residues. Written as DNA, the CDR3 is TGTGCCAGCAGTTCTCATGACTCCTATAATTCACCCCTCCACTTT. Encoded protein: CASSSHDSYNSPLHF.

This chain links TRBV20-1 with TRBJ1-1, with D tentatively TRBD1 (6 bases). V was clipped by 1 base and J by 3 bases, with 12 bases between them. The CDR3 has 14 residues. Germline CDR1 is DFQATT and CDR2 is SNEGSKA (reference sequence). CDR3 DNA sequence: TGCAGTGCTAGAGTTCTGGGGGCGGACACTGAAGCTTTCTTT. As protein: CSARVLGADTEAFF.

The genes are TRBV29-1 and TRBJ1-2, with D uncertain. CDR3 length: 12 amino acids. Germline values: CDR1 SQVTM, CDR2 ANQGSEA. V was pared by 0 bases and J by 4 bases, with 6 bases between. The CDR3 region is CSVEETPYGYTF. CDR3 in DNA: TGCAGCGTTGAAGAGACACCCTATGGCTACACCTTC.

The gene calls are TRBV12-3 or TRBV12-4 and TRBJ2-1, with D hard to call. This CDR3 spans 13 amino acids. V was trimmed by 3 bases and J by 8 bases, leaving 11 bases between them. As DNA, the CDR3 is TGTGCCAGCAGTTTCCCCCGCCCCCATGAGCAGTTCTTC. It yields the protein CASSFPRPHEQFF.

In DNA, the CDR3 is TGTGCCAGCAGCTCGTACAGGGCTGATCAGCCCCAGCATTTT. It encodes CASSSYRADQPQHF. The V and J genes are TRBV7-2 and TRBJ1-5; possible D gene TRBD1, 6 bases. The CDR3 loop spans 14 amino acids. Trimming left V 4 bases short and J 5 bases short, with 12 bases between. CDR1 and CDR2 (germline): SGHTA, FQGNSA.

The chain recombines TRBV6-1 with TRBJ1-5, with D uncertain. The CDR3 extends over 13 amino acids. Germline V gene data show CDR1 as MNHNS and CDR2 as SASEGT. V was cut by 3 bases and J by 3 bases, with 6 bases left in between. The CDR3 region has the DNA TGTGCCAGCAGTGAGGGTATCAATCAGCCCCAGCATTTT. Its translation: CASSEGINQPQHF.

This clonotype has a single count. J is TRBJ1-1 and V is TRBV6-1, with D possibly matching TRBD1 (5 bases). The germline CDR1 and CDR2 sequences are MNHNS and SASEGT. V was trimmed by 6 bases and J by 4 bases, leaving 12 bases between them. The CDR3 is 13 amino acids. The CDR3 reads CASRDGGVTEAFF. The CDR3 coding sequence is TGTGCCAGCAGGGACGGGGGGGTCACTGAAGCTTTCTTT.